This record looks at one T cell receptor beta chain sequence and its context. Its antigen remains unidentified. This sample stems from a study of T cell repertoires in cytomegalovirus infection. As for the study in general: Signatures in public TCR beta sequences pointed to both CMV infection and matching HLA type. The study's findings and limits: Based on cumulative public TCR beta family frequency, carriers of CMV plus the relevant HLA were identified. Ex vivo, HLA-C-restricted CMV-specific TCR beta clonotypes prevailed over the rest of the response.

This CDR3 is 19 amino acids long. V lost 0 bases, J lost 5 bases, and 11 bases stayed unmatched. The germline gives CDR1 LGHNA, CDR2 YSLEER. TCRdb recomputed calls from the reads with MiXCR, one row per CDR3 protein. The sample contains 360,000 or so distinct CDR3 sequences, around a third of which appear only once. Material: cultured PBMCs, obtained from culture after CMV antigen stimulation. The sequence was obtained from a human donor in good health (CMV status not recorded). Some clones in this sample may be carry-over from other donors' samples. This chain connects TRBV4-3 to TRBJ2-1, with 12 bases matching TRBD2. The CDR3 sequence is CASSQDLGLAGGENNEQFF. The CDR3 coding sequence is TGCGCCAGCAGCCAAGATCTAGGCCTAGCGGGAGGGGAAAACAATGAGCAGTTCTTC.